This T cell receptor beta chain is from a study of chemoradiotherapy in HPV16-positive cancers. CDR3 size: 10 residues. V was shortened by 11 bases and J by 6 bases, with 8 bases between the two germline ends. Germline CDR1 is LNHDA and CDR2 is SQIVND (reference sequence). Study-level results: Candidate HPV-specific clones and E7-related TCR motifs grew in tumor during treatment.

In the case of this clone: The antigen remains unidentified.

Sequencing used immunoSEQ multiplex PCR; TCRdb keeps in-frame clones, though not all of them. The sample carries 16,000 or so clones, around 80% recorded once. Repertoires were sampled repeatedly during chemoradiotherapy. The chain employs TRBV19 and TRBJ1-5, with D perhaps matching TRBD1 (5 bases). The sample was acquired from a patient who underwent chemoradiotherapy. The receptor was derived from a human donor with HPV-associated anogenital cancer. CDR3 DNA sequence: TGTGCCGCAGGGTCTCAGCCCCAGCATTTT. This encodes CAAGSQPQHF.